What follows are 30 T cell receptor beta chains derived from one specimen sequenced in a study of T cell responses to AZD1222 COVID-19 vaccine. Sequenced by immunoSEQ multiplex PCR; TCRdb stores in-frame clones only, minus some. The table lists 150,000 or so clones, 90% to 95% of them singletons. The sample here was peripheral blood, taken on day 0 of MenACWY control vaccination. Receptors were obtained from an adult in good health.

This clone was recorded only once. The chain couples TRBV30 to TRBJ2-7; 13 bases map to TRBD2. The CDR3 length is 14 residues. With 5 bases clipped from V and 7 bases from J, the junction kept 8 bases outside the gene matches. CDR1 is GTSNPN, CDR2 SVGIG, per germline (reference sequence). For the CDR3, the DNA is TGTGCCTGGCAAGACTCGGGACTAGCGGGAGAGCAGTACTTC. Translating gives CAWQDSGLAGEQYF.

This chain joins TRBV7-8 and TRBJ2-3; 9 bases match TRBD2. Trimming cost V 7 bases and J 1 base; bases outside gene matches: 3. Germline V CDR1 and CDR2: SGHVS, FQNEAQ. The CDR3 runs to 14 residues. The CDR3 reads CASIAGGGTDTQYF. The CDR3 DNA reads TGTGCCAGCATCGCGGGGGGGGGCACAGATACGCAGTATTTT.

About this clone: The junction shows a germline mismatch at one end, possibly a read error. The gene calls are TRBV19 and TRBJ1-5; D unresolved. CDR1 is LNHDA, CDR2 SQIVND, per germline (reference sequence). CDR3 length equals 16 residues. CDR3 loop: CASGMVWGMGNQPQHF. CDR3 DNA: TGTGCCAGTGGTATGGTCTGGGGAATGGGCAATCAGCCCCAGCATTTT.

The chain joins TRBV4-1 to TRBJ1-5; TRBD1 is a possible D gene (5 bases). The V end was cut by 1 base, the J end by 0 bases, with 19 bases between. CDR1 MGHRA and CDR2 YSYEKL come from the germline V gene. The CDR3 is 19 amino acids. The CDR3, as DNA: TGCGCCAGCAGCCAAGGGCCGCAGGGCACTTCTTATAGCAATCAGCCCCAGCATTTT. Its protein is CASSQGPQGTSYSNQPQHF.

The chain uses TRBV2 and TRBJ1-5; D gene uncertain. V lost 3 bases and J lost 3, with 9 bases in between. The CDR3 spans 14 residues. Germline values: CDR1 SNHLY, CDR2 FYNNEI. This CDR3 reads CASSEEGNNQPQHF. CDR3 sequence (DNA): TGTGCCAGCAGTGAGGAGGGAAACAATCAGCCCCAGCATTTT.

This sequence joins TRBV5-1 and TRBJ1-2; 9 bases match TRBD1. The CDR3 extends over 15 amino acids. The J segment lost 6 bases and the V segment lost 3 bases, leaving 9 bases of the junction unmatched. The V gene's germline CDR1 is SGHRS and CDR2 YFSETQ. DNA for the CDR3: TGCGCCAGCAGCTACACGACACAGGGGGCGAATGGCTACACCTTC. It encodes CASSYTTQGANGYTF. The full variable domain, its missing parts supplied by reference TRBV5-1 and TRBJ1-2, is KAGVTQTPRYLIKTRGQQVTLSCSPISGHRSVSWYQQTPGQGLQFLFEYFSETQRNKGNFPGRFSGRQFSNSRSEMNVSTLELGDSALYLCASSYTTQGANGYTFGSGTRLTVV.

V and J are TRBV7-6 and TRBJ2-5, with 9 bases identical to TRBD2. The V gene's germline CDR1 is SGHVS and CDR2 FNYEAQ. The CDR3 covers 16 residues. Trimming took 1 base from V and 0 from J; bases not matched to a gene: 3. This CDR3 reads CASSLGPSGNQETQYF. In DNA, the CDR3 is TGTGCCAGCAGCTTAGGGCCTAGCGGGAACCAAGAGACCCAGTACTTC.

The chain is built from TRBV28 and TRBJ1-1, with TRBD1 as a possible D gene (5 bases). The CDR3 has 14 residues. Germline loops: CDR1 MDHEN, CDR2 SYDVKM. Deletions cut 5 bases from V and 4 bases from J, with 14 bases between. The CDR3 region has the DNA TGTGCCAGCAGTACCCCGGGCAGGGCCACTGAAGCTTTCTTT. This codes for CASSTPGRATEAFF.

The CDR3 sequence: CASSLWRVTETQYF. The CDR3 DNA reads as TGTGCCAGCAGCTTATGGAGGGTGACGGAGACCCAGTACTTC. J is TRBJ2-5 and V is TRBV5-5, with D possibly being TRBD2 (6 bases). With 2 bases removed from V and 5 bases from J, the gap between germline ends came to 13 bases. Germline CDR1 reads SGHKS; CDR2 reads YYEKEE (reference sequence). The CDR3 spans 14 residues.

This rearrangement joins TRBV7-2 to TRBJ1-6; unclear D gene. V was clipped by 1 base and J by 4 bases, with 11 bases between them. This CDR3 is 16 amino acids long. The V gene's germline CDR1 is SGHTA and CDR2 FQGNSA. CDR3 sequence: CASSLGLTDYNSPLHF. CDR3 bases: TGTGCCAGCAGCTTAGGTCTAACCGATTATAATTCACCCCTCCACTTT.

The CDR3 loop reads CASSDRVNQPQHF. As DNA, the CDR3 is TGTGCCAGCAGTGACAGGGTCAATCAGCCCCAGCATTTT. This rearrangement joins TRBV6-2 or TRBV6-3 to TRBJ1-5; the match to TRBD1 covers 7 bases. Trimming removed 5 bases from V and 3 bases from J; junction bases left unmatched: 1. This CDR3 has 13 residues. Per the germline V gene, CDR1 is MNHEY and CDR2 is SVGEGT.

This chain links TRBV14 with TRBJ2-1, with TRBD2 identical over 11 bases. The CDR3 sequence is 15 residues long. Germline assignment: CDR1 SGHDN and CDR2 FVKESK. The ends lost 1 base at V and 10 bases at J; junction bases unmatched: 6. The chain's CDR3 is CASSQGLAGLSEQFF. In nucleotides, the CDR3 is TGTGCCAGCAGCCAAGGACTAGCGGGGCTCTCGGAGCAGTTCTTC. Supplemented by reference TRBV14 and TRBJ2-1, the full variable domain reads EAGVTQFPSHSVIEKGQTVTLRCDPISGHDNLYWYRRVMGKEIKFLLHFVKESKQDESGMPNNRFLAERTGGTYSTLKVQPAELEDSGVYFCASSQGLAGLSEQFFGPGTRLTVL.

This chain links TRBV4-1 with TRBJ2-3; no definite D call. Per germline, CDR1 MGHRA and CDR2 YSYEKL. This CDR3 has 13 amino acids. V was clipped by 4 bases and J by 6 bases, with 11 bases between them. In nucleotides, the CDR3 is TGCGCCAGCAGCCGCCCTAAATACGATACGCAGTATTTT. Its protein is CASSRPKYDTQYF.

This sequence joins TRBV7-3 and TRBJ2-3; D remains ambiguous. Between the trimmed V and J ends, which lost 5 bases and 5 bases, there was a span of 17 bases. This CDR3 contains 15 residues. CDR1 is SGHTA and CDR2 is FQGTGA in the germline V gene. CDR3 coding DNA: TGTGCCAGCAGCCCCTCCGTAAAGGATGTAGATACGCAGTATTTT. Protein sequence: CASSPSVKDVDTQYF. Drawing the rest from reference TRBV7-3 and TRBJ2-3, the complete variable domain is GAGVSQTPSNKVTEKGKYVELRCDPISGHTALYWYRQSLGQGPEFLIYFQGTGAADDSGLPNDRFFAVRPEGSVSTLKIQRTERGDSAVYLCASSPSVKDVDTQYFGPGTRLTVL.

For the CDR3, the DNA is TGTGCCAGCAGTAAGGGCGGTTGGACTGAAGCTTTCTTT. This encodes CASSKGGWTEAFF. This sequence joins TRBV6-5 and TRBJ1-1; D unclear. Germline V lookup: CDR1 MNHEY, CDR2 SVGAGI. V dropped 5 bases and J dropped 5 bases, with 12 bases sitting between them. The CDR3 extends over 13 amino acids.

The rearrangement joins TRBV29-1 to TRBJ1-2, with TRBD1 matching over 8 bases. V shed 0 bases, J shed 6 bases, and the junction held 6 bases outside the gene matches. This CDR3 spans 14 amino acids. Germline values: CDR1 SQVTM, CDR2 ANQGSEA. The CDR3 protein is CSVEEIRGRNGYTF. CDR3 DNA: TGCAGCGTTGAAGAAATCAGGGGGCGGAATGGCTACACCTTC.

The chain couples TRBV27 to TRBJ2-4, with TRBD1 as a possible D gene (6 bases). Germline V CDR1 and CDR2: MNHEY, SMNVEV (reference sequence). Trimming took 5 bases from V and 0 from J, leaving 20 bases between them. The CDR3 length is 18 residues. CDR3 protein: CASSPQGNKLLAKNIQYF. In DNA, the CDR3 is TGTGCCAGCAGTCCACAGGGCAATAAGCTACTAGCCAAAAACATTCAGTACTTC.

The genes are TRBV19 and TRBJ2-5; 16 nucleotides agree with TRBD2. Germline assignment: CDR1 LNHDA and CDR2 SQIVND (reference sequence). V lost 3 bases, J lost 2 bases, and 0 bases stayed unmatched. The CDR3 is 16 amino acids. For the CDR3, the DNA is TGTGCCAGTAGTATGGGACTAGCGGGGGGGCAAGAGACCCAGTACTTC. Encoded protein: CASSMGLAGGQETQYF.

This clone was picked up a small number of times. The chain uses TRBV7-2 and TRBJ1-1; possibly TRBD1 for D (6 bases). Trimming removed 4 bases from V and 8 bases from J, with 14 bases in between. The germline gives CDR1 SGHTA, CDR2 FQGNSA. This CDR3 comprises 13 residues. CDR3 loop: CASSSRQAQEAFF. CDR3 nucleotides: TGTGCCAGCAGCTCGCGACAGGCCCAGGAAGCTTTCTTT.

The chain couples TRBV11-2 to TRBJ2-2, with 7 bases that match TRBD1. With V trimmed by 5 bases and J by 4 bases, 7 bases remained unmatched. From germline, CDR1 is SGHAT and CDR2 FQNNGV. The CDR3 runs 15 residues. The chain's CDR3 is CASSLTGMVTGELFF. DNA of the CDR3: TGTGCCAGCAGCCTGACAGGGATGGTCACCGGGGAGCTGTTTTTT.

V is TRBV27 and J is TRBJ1-2; 9 bases are shared with TRBD1. From germline, CDR1 is MNHEY and CDR2 SMNVEV (reference sequence). V was pared by 5 bases and J by 4 bases, with 11 bases of the junction left unmatched. The length of the CDR3 is 16 residues. The CDR3 DNA sequence: TGTGCCAGCAGTGGGGGGACAGGGCGGAAGGTCTATGGCTACACCTTC. This gives the protein CASSGGTGRKVYGYTF.

The rearrangement joins TRBV20-1 to TRBJ2-7; possible D gene TRBD1, 6 bases. This CDR3 comprises 12 residues. V gave up 3 bases and J gave up 7 bases, with 13 bases separating them. Germline CDR1 is DFQATT and CDR2 is SNEGSKA (reference sequence). The DNA for the CDR3 is TGCAGTGCTAGTTCCCAGGGGTTGGAGCAGTACTTC. Its protein is CSASSQGLEQYF.

The chain combines TRBV11-1 with TRBJ2-1; 9 bases map to TRBD2. Germline values: CDR1 SGHAT, CDR2 FQDESV (reference sequence). After removal of 6 bases from V and 1 base from J, the junction contained 1 base not matched to a gene. The CDR3 extends over 14 amino acids. CDR3 in DNA: TGTGCCAGCAGTAGCGGGAGTTCCTACAATGAGCAGTTCTTC. This codes for CASSSGSSYNEQFF.

The chain employs TRBV7-9 and TRBJ1-2; TRBD1 matches at 7 bases. Germline V gene data show CDR1 as SEHNR and CDR2 as FQNEAQ (reference sequence). The CDR3 sequence is 13 residues long. The J segment lost 6 bases and the V segment lost 5 bases, leaving 6 bases of the junction unmatched. As DNA, the CDR3 is TGTGCCAGCAGCCGCGACAGGGTTGATGGCTACACCTTC. It encodes CASSRDRVDGYTF.

The chain joins TRBV28 to TRBJ1-4, with a tentative D call TRBD1 (5 bases). This CDR3 has 17 residues. Deletions cut 4 bases from V and 4 bases from J, with 19 bases between. Germline CDR1 reads MDHEN; CDR2 reads SYDVKM. The CDR3 here is CASSSTGTQPFNEKLFF. The DNA of the CDR3 is TGTGCCAGCAGTTCGACCGGGACCCAACCTTTTAATGAAAAACTGTTTTTT.

The chain links TRBV5-4 to TRBJ2-1; 7 positions match TRBD2. In germline, CDR1 is SGHNT, CDR2 YYREEE (reference sequence). This CDR3 spans 13 amino acids. The V gene end was trimmed by 6 bases and the J gene end by 9 bases; junction bases not matched to a gene: 9. This CDR3 is CASTPGGEGEQFF. The CDR3 bases are TGTGCCAGCACCCCTGGCGGGGAGGGTGAGCAGTTCTTC. Full variable domain (rest looked up from reference TRBV5-4 and TRBJ2-1): ETGVTQSPTHLIKTRGQQVTLRCSSQSGHNTVSWYQQALGQGPQFIFQYYREEENGRGNFPPRFSGLQFPNYSSELNVNALELDDSALYLCASTPGGEGEQFFGPGTRLTVL.

This rearrangement joins TRBV4-1 to TRBJ2-7, with 9 bases aligning to TRBD2. The CDR3 runs 17 residues. Germline CDR1 and CDR2: MGHRA and YSYEKL. After removal of 0 bases from V and 4 bases from J, the junction contained 10 bases not matched to a gene. The CDR3 loop is CASSQEPPREGLYEQYF. The CDR3 DNA reads TGCGCCAGCAGCCAAGAACCCCCGCGGGAGGGCCTATACGAGCAGTACTTC.

V usage is TRBV19 and J usage is TRBJ2-1; no reliable D call. CDR1 is LNHDA, CDR2 SQIVND, per germline (reference sequence). V lost 3 bases, J lost 9 bases, and 18 bases lay in between. The CDR3 runs to 15 residues. CDR3 DNA sequence: TGTGCCAGTAGTATTTCCGGGCATGGGGTTATTGAGCAGTTCTTC. Translation gives CASSISGHGVIEQFF.

The gene calls are TRBV15 and TRBJ1-5; TRBD1 matches 10 bases. This CDR3 has 16 residues. CDR1 is LNHNV, CDR2 YYDKDF, per germline (reference sequence). With 2 bases clipped from V and 4 bases from J, the junction kept 5 bases outside the gene matches. DNA of the CDR3: TGTGCCACCAGCAGAAACCGGGACAGGGGTAATCAGCCCCAGCATTTT. Translated, it gives CATSRNRDRGNQPQHF.

The chain combines TRBV12-5 with TRBJ1-2; D is unresolved. The CDR3 loop spans 13 amino acids. Germline V gene lookup returns CDR1 LGHNT and CDR2 FRNRAP. Trimming removed 6 bases from V and 8 bases from J, with 16 bases in between. The CDR3 protein is CASGHDTLMGYTF. CDR3 nucleotide sequence: TGTGCTAGTGGACACGACACCTTAATGGGCTACACCTTC. Filled out from reference TRBV12-5 and TRBJ1-2, the complete variable domain reads DARVTQTPRHKVTEMGQEVTMRCQPILGHNTVFWYRQTMMQGLELLAYFRNRAPLDDSGMPKDRFSAEMPDATLATLKIQPSEPRDSAVYFCASGHDTLMGYTFGSGTRLTVV.